A single sample gave rise to the 5 T cell receptor beta chains below, sequenced in a study of T cell responses to AZD1222 COVID-19 vaccine. This table comes from immunoSEQ multiplex PCR, and its TCRdb copy is limited to in-frame clones, with some not included. The sample yields about 100,000 clones, approximately 90% seen once. This specimen was peripheral blood, taken 28 days after the second AZD1222 dose. These receptors all come from an adult who received the AZD1222 COVID-19 vaccine.

This CDR3 is CASSVGRNNEKLFF. The CDR3 nucleotides read TGTGCCAGCAGCGTAGGCAGGAATAATGAAAAACTGTTTTTT. This chain connects TRBV9 to TRBJ1-4, with D hard to call. Germline assignment: CDR1 SGDLS and CDR2 YYNGEE. The CDR3 is 14 residues long. V was clipped by 0 bases and J by 4 bases, with 7 bases between them. Drawing the rest from reference TRBV9 and TRBJ1-4, the complete variable domain is DSGVTQTPKHLITATGQRVTLRCSPRSGDLSVYWYQQSLDQGLQFLIQYYNGEERAKGNILERFSAQQFPDLHSELNLSSLELGDSALYFCASSVGRNNEKLFFGSGTQLSVL.

Only one count was recorded for this clone. The chain carries TRBV27 and TRBJ2-5; possibly TRBD1 for D (6 bases). Per the germline V gene, CDR1 is MNHEY and CDR2 is SMNVEV (reference sequence). CDR3 length: 15 residues. V shed 5 bases and J shed 1 base, with 14 bases lying between them. The CDR3 sequence is CASSPKQGPQETQYF. The CDR3 nucleotides read TGTGCCAGCAGTCCAAAACAGGGTCCCCAAGAGACCCAGTACTTC.

The V call is TRBV11-2, the J call TRBJ1-4; the match to TRBD1 covers 11 bases. V lost 4 bases, J lost 8 bases, and 6 bases stayed unmatched. Per germline, CDR1 SGHAT and CDR2 FQNNGV. The CDR3 is 15 residues long. CDR3 loop: CASSSGTGGGEKLFF. CDR3 sequence (DNA): TGTGCCAGCAGCTCAGGGACAGGGGGTGGAGAAAAACTGTTTTTT.

V is TRBV5-6 and J is TRBJ1-5; TRBD1 aligns across 12 bases. The trim removed 6 bases at V and 1 base at J, leaving 8 bases unmatched. This CDR3 comprises 17 residues. Germline V gene lookup returns CDR1 SGHDT and CDR2 YYEEEE. The CDR3 sequence is CASTHRDRGLSNQPQHF. The DNA of the CDR3 is TGTGCCAGCACCCACCGGGACAGGGGGCTCAGCAATCAGCCCCAGCATTTT.

The V and J genes are TRBV28 and TRBJ2-7; 7 bases agree with TRBD2. V trimming: 8 bases; J trimming: 3 bases; junction bases outside the gene matches: 10. In germline, CDR1 is MDHEN, CDR2 SYDVKM. The CDR3 is made up of 14 amino acids. CDR3: CASGPGGGRYEQYF. The CDR3 DNA follows: TGTGCCAGCGGACCGGGAGGTGGCCGCTACGAGCAGTACTTC. Looking up the rest from reference TRBV28 and TRBJ2-7 gives the full variable domain: DVKVTQSSRYLVKRTGEKVFLECVQDMDHENMFWYRQDPGLGLRLIYFSYDVKMKEKGDIPEGYSVSREKKERFSLILESASTNQTSMYLCASGPGGGRYEQYFGPGTRLTVT.